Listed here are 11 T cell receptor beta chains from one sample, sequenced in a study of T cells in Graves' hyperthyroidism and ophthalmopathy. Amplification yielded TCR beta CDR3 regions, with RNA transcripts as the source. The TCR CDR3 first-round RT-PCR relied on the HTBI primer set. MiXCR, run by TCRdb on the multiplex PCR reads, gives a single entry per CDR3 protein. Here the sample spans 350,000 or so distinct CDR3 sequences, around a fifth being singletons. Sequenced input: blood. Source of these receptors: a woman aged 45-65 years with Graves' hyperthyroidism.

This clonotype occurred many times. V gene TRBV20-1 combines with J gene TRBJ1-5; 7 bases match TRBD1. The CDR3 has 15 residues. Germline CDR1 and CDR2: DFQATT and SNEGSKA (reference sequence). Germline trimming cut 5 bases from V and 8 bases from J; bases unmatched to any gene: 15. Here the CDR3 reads CSASPVDRERKPQHF. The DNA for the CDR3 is TGCAGTGCTTCCCCAGTAGACAGGGAGAGAAAGCCCCAGCATTTT.

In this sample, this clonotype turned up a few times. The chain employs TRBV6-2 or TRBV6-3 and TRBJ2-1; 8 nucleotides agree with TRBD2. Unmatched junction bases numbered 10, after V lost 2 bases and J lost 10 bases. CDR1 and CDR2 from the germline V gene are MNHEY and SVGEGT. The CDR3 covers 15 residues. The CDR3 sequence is CASSYVASGSKEQFF. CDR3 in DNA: TGTGCCAGCAGTTACGTGGCTAGCGGGTCTAAAGAGCAGTTCTTC.

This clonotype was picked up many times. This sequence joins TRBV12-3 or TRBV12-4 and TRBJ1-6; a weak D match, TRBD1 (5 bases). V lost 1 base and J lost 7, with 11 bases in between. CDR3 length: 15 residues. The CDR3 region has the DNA TGTGCCAGCAGTTTAGGCGGGGCGCGGAATTCACCCCTCCACTTT. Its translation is CASSLGGARNSPLHF.

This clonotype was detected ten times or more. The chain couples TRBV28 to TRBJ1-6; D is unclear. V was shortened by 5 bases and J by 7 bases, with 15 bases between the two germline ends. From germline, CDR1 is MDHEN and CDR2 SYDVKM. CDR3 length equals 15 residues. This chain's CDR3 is CASSAWTVRNSPLHF. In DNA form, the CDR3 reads TGTGCCAGCAGTGCCTGGACGGTTCGAAATTCACCCCTCCACTTT.

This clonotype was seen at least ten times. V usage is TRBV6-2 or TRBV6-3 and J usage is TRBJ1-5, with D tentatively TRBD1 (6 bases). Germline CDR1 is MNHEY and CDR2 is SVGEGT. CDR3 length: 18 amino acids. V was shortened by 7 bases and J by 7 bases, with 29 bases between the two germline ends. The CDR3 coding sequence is TGTGCCAGCACCCAACAGGGCCTCTTACCTCTCGTACAGCAGCCCCAGCATTTT. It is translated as CASTQQGLLPLVQQPQHF.

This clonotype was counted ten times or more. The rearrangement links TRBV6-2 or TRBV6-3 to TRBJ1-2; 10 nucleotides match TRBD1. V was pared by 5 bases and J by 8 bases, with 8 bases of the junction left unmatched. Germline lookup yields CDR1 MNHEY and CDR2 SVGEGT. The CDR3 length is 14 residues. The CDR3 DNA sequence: TGTGCCAGCAGTCGACAGGGGGCAACGGGAGGCTACACCTTC. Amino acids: CASSRQGATGGYTF.

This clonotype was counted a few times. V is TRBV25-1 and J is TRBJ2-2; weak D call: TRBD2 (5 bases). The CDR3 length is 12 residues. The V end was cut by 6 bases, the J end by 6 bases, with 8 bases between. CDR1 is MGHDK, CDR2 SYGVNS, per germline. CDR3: CASSRRAGELFF. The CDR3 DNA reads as TGTGCCAGCAGCCGGCGGGCCGGGGAGCTGTTTTTT.

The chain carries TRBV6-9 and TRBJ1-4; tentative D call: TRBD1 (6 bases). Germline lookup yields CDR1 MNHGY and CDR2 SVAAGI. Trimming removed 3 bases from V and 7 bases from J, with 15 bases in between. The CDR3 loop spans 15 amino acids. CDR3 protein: CASSYFSQGSEKLFF. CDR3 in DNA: TGTGCCAGCAGTTACTTTTCGCAGGGGAGTGAAAAACTGTTTTTT.

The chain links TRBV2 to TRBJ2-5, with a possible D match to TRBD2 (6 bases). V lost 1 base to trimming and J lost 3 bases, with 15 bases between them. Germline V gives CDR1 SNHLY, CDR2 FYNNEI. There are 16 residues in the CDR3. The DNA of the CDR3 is TGTGCCAGCAGTGAAGGGCTGGCGGGGCGGGAAGAGACCCAGTACTTC. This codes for CASSEGLAGREETQYF.

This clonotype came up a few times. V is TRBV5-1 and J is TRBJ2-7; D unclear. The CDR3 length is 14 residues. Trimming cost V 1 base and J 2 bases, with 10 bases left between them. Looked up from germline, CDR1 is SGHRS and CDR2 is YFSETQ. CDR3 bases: TGCGCCAGCAGCTTGCGGGTCGGACCCTACGAGCAGTACTTC. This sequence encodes CASSLRVGPYEQYF. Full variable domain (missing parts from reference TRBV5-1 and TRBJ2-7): KAGVTQTPRYLIKTRGQQVTLSCSPISGHRSVSWYQQTPGQGLQFLFEYFSETQRNKGNFPGRFSGRQFSNSRSEMNVSTLELGDSALYLCASSLRVGPYEQYFGPGTRLTVT.

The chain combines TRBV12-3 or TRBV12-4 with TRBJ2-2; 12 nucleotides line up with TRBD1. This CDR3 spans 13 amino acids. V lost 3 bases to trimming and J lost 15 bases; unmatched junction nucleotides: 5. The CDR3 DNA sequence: TGTGCCAGCAGTTTTGGCGGGACAGGGGGCATGTTTTTT. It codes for CASSFGGTGGMFF.